These T cell receptor beta chains were read from a single sample in a study of T cells in tumors after PD-1 blockade. Sequencing was performed with immunoSEQ multiplex PCR; in TCRdb, only in-frame clones are kept and a portion is missing. The table has about 20,000 clones, 78% seen once. The material was PBMCs, obtained before anti-PD-1 treatment. All receptors come from a human donor with basal cell carcinoma. CDR3s include the opening cysteine and the closing phenylalanine or tryptophan. The order of the fields is V gene, D gene, clone size, J gene, CDR3 DNA, CDR3 protein. D genes are given only for firm matches. Clone size is not always given. Where it is, it says once, few, many or a class for expanded clones.

>TRBV3-1/TRBV3-2|TRBD1|NA|TRBJ2-7
TGTGCCAGCAGCCAATCGACAGGGATAGAGCAGTACTTC
CASSQSTGIEQYF
>TRBV5-4|NA|NA|TRBJ1-1
TGTGCCAGCAGCTCCCCACGACAGGAAAGAACTGAAGCTTTCTTT
CASSSPRQERTEAFF
>TRBV27|TRBD1|NA|TRBJ2-1
TGTGCCAGCAGTCACCGGGACAGGGGGGTTGAGCAGTTCTTC
CASSHRDRGVEQFF
>TRBV6-5|NA|NA|TRBJ1-5
TGTGCCAGCAGTAAGGGGTTGAATCAGCCCCAGCATTTT
CASSKGLNQPQHF
>TRBV19|NA|NA|TRBJ2-5
TGTGCCAGTAGTATGAGGGAAAACAAAGAGACCCAGTACTTC
CASSMRENKETQYF
>TRBV11-3|NA|NA|TRBJ1-1
TGTGCCAGCAGCTTAAATCAGGGGAACACTGAAGCTTTCTTT
CASSLNQGNTEAFF
>TRBV9|TRBD1|NA|TRBJ1-2
TGTGCCAGCAGCCCAAGGGACAGACCCATCTGGGATTATGGCTACACCTTC
CASSPRDRPIWDYGYTF
>TRBV5-1|NA|NA|TRBJ2-1
TGCGCCAGCAGCTTGGTTGGGGGCAACAATGAGCAGTTCTTC
CASSLVGGNNEQFF
>TRBV7-9|NA|NA|TRBJ1-4
TGTGCCAGCAGCTCGGGGGCTCAGGAGTATGAAAAACTGTTTTTT
CASSSGAQEYEKLFF
>TRBV5-6|TRBD1|NA|TRBJ1-2
TGTGCCAGCATTTCGGGGACAGGTCGGATGGGCTACACCTTC
CASISGTGRMGYTF
>TRBV13|TRBD1|once|TRBJ2-2
TGTGCCAGCAGCTTGGGACAGGGGTGGACCGGGGAGCTGTTTTTT
CASSLGQGWTGELFF
>TRBV2|TRBD2|few|TRBJ2-1
TGTCCCAGCTGTTACGGGTGGGCGGGGGAGGGGAGCTCCTACAATGAGCAGTTCTTC
CPSCYGWAGEGSSYNEQFF
>TRBV4-1|TRBD2|NA|TRBJ2-7
TGCGCCAGCAGCCCGTGGACTAGCGCTTCCTACGAGCAGTACTTC
CASSPWTSASYEQYF
>TRBV16|NA|NA|TRBJ1-2
TGTGCCAGCACCAAGAATACTAACTATGGCTACACCTTC
CASTKNTNYGYTF
>TRBV6-5|NA|NA|TRBJ2-1
TGTGCCAGCAGGGCTAGCGTCGGAGGATCTTCCGAGCAGTTCTTC
CASRASVGGSSEQFF
>TRBV14|NA|few|TRBJ1-6
TGTGCCAGCAGCCAAAGTTATTCACCCCTCCACTTT
CASSQSYSPLHF
>TRBV11-3|TRBD1|NA|TRBJ2-2
TGTGCCAGCAGCTCCGGACAGGGGTGGACCGGGGAGCTGTTTTTT
CASSSGQGWTGELFF
>TRBV24-1|NA|NA|TRBJ2-1
TGTGCCACCAGTGATCTTAAAGGCGATGAGCAGTTCTTC
CATSDLKGDEQFF
>TRBV29-1|TRBD2|NA|TRBJ2-1
TGCAGCGTAACCACTACTAGCGGGAGAGTAAATGAGCAGTTCTTC
CSVTTTSGRVNEQFF
>TRBV2|TRBD1|NA|TRBJ2-7
TGTGCCAGCTCTACGGGTCCGGGACAGGGACTCTACGAGCAGTACTTC
CASSTGPGQGLYEQYF
>TRBV3-1/TRBV3-2|NA|NA|TRBJ2-5
TGTGCCAGCAGCCACTTGGTGGGGGAAGAGACCCAGTACTTC
CASSHLVGEETQYF
>TRBV24-1|NA|once|TRBJ2-5
TGTGCCACCAGTGAGGGGGCGGGTCCTGAGACCCAGTACTTC
CATSEGAGPETQYF
>TRBV20-1|NA|few|TRBJ2-1
TGCAGTGCTAGTGGGACGGACTACAATGAGCAGTTCTTC
CSASGTDYNEQFF
>TRBV6-2/TRBV6-3|NA|NA|TRBJ1-5
TGTGCCAGCAGTTACTCTTTGGCCAACAATCAGCCCCAGCATTTT
CASSYSLANNQPQHF
>TRBV19|TRBD2|NA|TRBJ2-1
TGTGCCAGTAGTATAGACGTTCGGGAGGGTTGGGACAATGAGCAGTTCTTC
CASSIDVREGWDNEQFF